This passage covers 32 T cell receptor beta chains from one sample sequenced in a study of T cells in Graves' hyperthyroidism and ophthalmopathy. Amplified regions were TCR beta CDR3 sequences from RNA transcripts. During a first-round RT-PCR of the TCR CDR3, the HTBI primer set was used. TCRdb re-derived calls from the multiplex PCR reads in MiXCR, one entry per CDR3 protein. Here the sample spans about 400,000 distinct CDR3 sequences, about 14% being singletons. The sequencing input was blood. These TCRs come from a woman aged 30 to 39 with Graves' ophthalmopathy.

Of note for this clonotype: A much larger clone differs from this one at a single base, so this may be a read error. This chain joins TRBV6-1 and TRBJ2-1; 9 nucleotides line up with TRBD2. There are 15 residues in the CDR3. From germline, CDR1 is MNHNS and CDR2 SASEGT. J lost 11 bases, V lost 3 bases, and 11 bases had no gene match. The DNA of the CDR3 is TGTGCCAGCAGTGATGGGACTAGCCGTGGCTATCAGCAGTTCTTC. Encoded protein: CASSDGTSRGYQQFF.

This clonotype was picked up many times. The chain carries TRBV30 and TRBJ1-2; 7 nucleotides agree with TRBD1. Germline CDR1 GTSNPN, CDR2 SVGIG (reference sequence). The length of the CDR3 is 15 residues. With V trimmed by 2 bases and J by 8 bases, 14 bases remained unmatched. The CDR3 region is CAWSPPDRDWPGYTF. The CDR3 bases are TGTGCCTGGAGTCCACCTGACAGGGATTGGCCAGGCTACACCTTC.

This chain connects TRBV10-3 to TRBJ2-2; D is undetermined. Germline V CDR1 and CDR2: ENHRY, SYGVKD. The CDR3 is 11 residues long. V was shortened by 9 bases and J by 6 bases, with 8 bases between the two germline ends. CDR3 sequence (DNA): TGTGCCATGGCTGACGCCGGGGAGCTGTTTTTT. Its translation: CAMADAGELFF.

The rearrangement links TRBV18 to TRBJ2-6; no clear D gene. The CDR3 runs 20 residues. CDR1 is KGHSH, CDR2 LQKENI, per germline. V was shortened by 2 bases and J by 3 bases, with 23 bases between the two germline ends. The CDR3 bases are TGTGCCAGCTCACCATTCGAGGTGATTACGCGTTTGAGTGGGGCCAACGTCCTGACTTTC. This encodes CASSPFEVITRLSGANVLTF.

This clonotype was seen at least ten times. The CDR3 nucleotides are TGTGCCAGCAGTGGACAGGGGGGGAAGACTGAAGCTTTCTTT. Amino acid sequence: CASSGQGGKTEAFF. The J gene is TRBJ1-1, the V gene TRBV6-1, with TRBD1 identical over 9 bases. The CDR3 contains 14 residues. Germline V gene sequence: CDR1 MNHNS, CDR2 SASEGT. V lost 4 bases to trimming and J lost 5 bases; unmatched junction nucleotides: 5.

This clonotype was detected many times. This chain uses TRBV24-1 with TRBJ2-3; D possibly corresponds to TRBD2 (5 bases). The germline V gene has CDR1 KGHDR and CDR2 SFDVKD. V gave up 5 bases and J gave up 2 bases, with 16 bases separating them. This CDR3 region has 16 residues. The CDR3 DNA reads TGTGCCACCAGTGGATCGGGGATGGGTTACACAGATACGCAGTATTTT. This sequence encodes CATSGSGMGYTDTQYF.

The table lists this clonotype with a few counts. This chain uses TRBV25-1 with TRBJ2-1, with no clear D. The CDR3 runs 13 residues. With 4 bases removed from V and 8 bases from J, the gap between germline ends came to 12 bases. Germline V lookup: CDR1 MGHDK, CDR2 SYGVNS. The CDR3 nucleotides are TGTGCCAGCAGTGTTTTGCTTTGGGATGAGCAGTTCTTC. It is translated as CASSVLLWDEQFF.

In its sample, this clonotype was seen many times. This chain joins TRBV5-1 and TRBJ2-3; 10 bases align to TRBD1. CDR3 length: 17 amino acids. Per the germline V gene, CDR1 is SGHRS and CDR2 is YFSETQ. With 3 bases clipped from V and 4 bases from J, the junction kept 11 bases outside the gene matches. CDR3 amino acids: CASSSPLGTGESDTQYF. The CDR3 nucleotides are TGCGCCAGCAGCTCACCCTTGGGGACAGGGGAATCAGATACGCAGTATTTT.

The genes are TRBV24-1 and TRBJ2-3; possibly TRBD1 for D (5 bases). CDR1 is KGHDR and CDR2 is SFDVKD in the germline V gene. The CDR3 contains 18 residues. Trimming cost V 7 bases and J 5 bases, with 27 bases left between them. This chain's CDR3 is CATSSRPIGRPTGDTQYF. The CDR3 coding sequence is TGTGCCACCAGCTCCAGACCCATCGGCAGGCCTACAGGAGATACGCAGTATTTT.

This clonotype was seen many times. The chain links TRBV28 to TRBJ2-1; D unclear. The germline V gene has CDR1 MDHEN and CDR2 SYDVKM. The CDR3 has 15 amino acids. Trimming shortened V by 1 base and J by 2 bases, and 9 bases separated the two germline ends. The CDR3 sequence is CASSLLGFTYNEQFF. Here the CDR3 DNA reads TGTGCCAGCAGTTTATTAGGGTTCACCTACAATGAGCAGTTCTTC. Together with reference TRBV28 and TRBJ2-1, the CDR3 gives the full variable domain: DVKVTQSSRYLVKRTGEKVFLECVQDMDHENMFWYRQDPGLGLRLIYFSYDVKMKEKGDIPEGYSVSREKKERFSLILESASTNQTSMYLCASSLLGFTYNEQFFGPGTRLTVL.

Notes on this clonotype: A read error is possible here, since a much larger clone lies one base away. The DNA for the CDR3 is TGTGCCACCAGGAACAGGGTTCTTTCGGAGACCCAGTACTTC. Encoded protein: CATRNRVLSETQYF. V usage is TRBV15 and J usage is TRBJ2-5; possibly TRBD1 for D (6 bases). This CDR3 region has 14 residues. V shed 6 bases and J shed 5 bases, with 16 bases lying between them. CDR1 LNHNV and CDR2 YYDKDF come from the germline V gene (reference sequence).

This clonotype has at least ten counts. V is TRBV13 and J is TRBJ2-7, with D perhaps TRBD1 (6 bases). The V and J ends lost 5 bases and 4 bases respectively, with 15 bases between them. The CDR3 contains 14 residues. The germline V gene encodes CDR1 PRHDT and CDR2 FYEKMQ (reference sequence). The CDR3 region is CASSLGTLQYEQYF. In DNA form, the CDR3 reads TGTGCCAGCAGCCTGGGGACACTTCAGTACGAGCAGTACTTC.

This clonotype showed up many times. CDR3 DNA sequence: TGTGCCAGCAGCGCGGGACAGGGGCGCGCTGAAGCTTTCTTT. Translating it yields CASSAGQGRAEAFF. The chain joins TRBV11-2 to TRBJ1-1, with 10 bases fitting TRBD1. CDR3 size: 14 residues. The V segment lost 5 bases and the J segment 6 bases; nucleotides outside the gene matches: 6. Germline assignment: CDR1 SGHAT and CDR2 FQNNGV.

This clonotype occurred a few times. The rearrangement links TRBV12-3 or TRBV12-4 to TRBJ1-1; D is unclear. The CDR3 has 14 amino acids. V lost 5 bases and J 0 bases, leaving 10 bases between the germline ends. The DNA for the CDR3 is TGTGCCAGCAGTCGCGGGGATATGAACACTGAAGCTTTCTTT. Its protein is CASSRGDMNTEAFF.

This clonotype came up many times. This rearrangement joins TRBV30 to TRBJ1-3, with 7 bases fitting TRBD1. V trimming: 3 bases; J trimming: 0 bases; junction bases outside the gene matches: 5. The CDR3 contains 15 residues. The V gene's germline CDR1 is GTSNPN and CDR2 SVGIG (reference sequence). This CDR3 reads CAWSRDSGSGNTIYF. As DNA, the CDR3 is TGTGCCTGGAGCCGGGACAGCGGCTCTGGAAACACCATATATTTT. The full variable domain, rest sourced from reference TRBV30 and TRBJ1-3, is SQTIHQWPATLVQPVGSPLSLECTVEGTSNPNLYWYRQAAGRGLQLLFYSVGIGQISSEVPQNLSASRPQDRQFILSSKKLLLSDSGFYLCAWSRDSGSGNTIYFGEGSWLTVV.

About this clonotype itself: This clone may be a read error of a much larger clone one base away. Here the CDR3 omits its conserved ending phenylalanine or tryptophan, so a read error is the likely source. This chain uses TRBV3-1 with TRBJ2-7; tentative D call: TRBD2 (5 bases). The CDR3 extends over 13 amino acids. Germline loops: CDR1 LGHDT, CDR2 YNNKEL (reference sequence). Trimming took 2 bases from V and 5 from J, leaving 10 bases between them. The CDR3, as DNA: TGTGCCAGCAGCCAAATGCTAGCAGACGAGCAGTACCTC. Its protein is CASSQMLADEQYL.

This clonotype was picked up many times. This chain joins TRBV7-3 and TRBJ2-2, with no clear D. The V end lost 5 bases, the J end lost 6 bases, and 7 bases lay between the germline ends. There are 12 residues in the CDR3. From germline, CDR1 is SGHTA and CDR2 FQGTGA. In DNA form, the CDR3 reads TGTGCCAGCAGCCTCCGAGCCGGGGAGCTGTTTTTT. Its protein product is CASSLRAGELFF.

Worth noting for this clonotype: This may arise from a read error, as a much more abundant clone is one base away. Likely a read error: the CDR3 ends without its conserved phenylalanine or tryptophan. This chain joins TRBV20-1 and TRBJ2-2; TRBD1 might be the D (5 bases). The CDR3 is made up of 14 amino acids. Germline CDR1 and CDR2: DFQATT and SNEGSKA (reference sequence). CDR3 sequence (DNA): TGCAGCGCTAGGGGCCAGCCTAACACCGGGGAGCTGTTTCTT. Its translation: CSARGQPNTGELFL.

This clonotype was seen many times. The CDR3 bases are TGTGCCAGCAGCTTCGGCACTGAAGCTTTCTTT. It translates to CASSFGTEAFF. The rearrangement links TRBV12-3 or TRBV12-4 to TRBJ1-1; D is ambiguous. V was cut by 6 bases and J by 4 bases, with 6 bases left in between. The CDR3 length is 11 residues.

The V call is TRBV6-4, the J call TRBJ1-1; unclear D gene. The germline CDR1 and CDR2 sequences are MRHNA and SNTAGT. The V gene lost 4 bases and the J gene lost 5 bases, with 11 bases spanning the gap. The CDR3 is 13 residues long. The CDR3 loop is CASSVSIQTEAFF. The CDR3 coding sequence is TGTGCCAGCAGTGTCTCCATTCAGACTGAAGCTTTCTTT.

Points on this clonotype: It may be a read error: a sequence one base away is much more abundant. The chain combines TRBV6-1 with TRBJ2-3, with TRBD2 as a possible D gene (6 bases). Germline CDR1 and CDR2: MNHNS and SASEGT. The CDR3 sequence is 15 residues long. V lost 7 bases and J 4 bases, leaving 18 bases between the germline ends. The CDR3 region is CASNSGAGGPDTQYF. CDR3 nucleotides: TGTGCCAGCAACTCCGGAGCCGGGGGTCCAGATACGCAGTATTTT.

This clonotype was found a few times. The CDR3 loop reads CASRGLAGVSDTQYF. The CDR3 DNA sequence: TGTGCCAGCAGAGGTCTAGCGGGGGTATCAGATACGCAGTATTTT. The chain employs TRBV5-4 and TRBJ2-3; 10 bases line up with TRBD2. Germline V CDR1 and CDR2: SGHNT, YYREEE (reference sequence). This CDR3 is built from 15 residues. With 5 bases clipped from V and 4 bases from J, the junction kept 7 bases outside the gene matches.

This clonotype was seen many times. The chain carries TRBV11-3 and TRBJ2-6; TRBD1 might be the D (6 bases). This CDR3 region has 15 residues. From germline, CDR1 is SGHNT and CDR2 YENEEA. Trimming left V 4 bases short and J 2 bases short, with 9 bases between. DNA of the CDR3: TGTGCCAGCAGCTCAACAGGGACTGGGGCCAACGTCCTGACTTTC. It codes for CASSSTGTGANVLTF.

With regard to this clonotype: This may come from a read error, since a much larger clone is one base off. This sequence joins TRBV9 and TRBJ2-1, with D tentatively TRBD1 or TRBD2 (5 bases each). The germline V and J ends were trimmed by 3 bases and 5 bases, with 18 bases remaining between them. The CDR3 runs to 16 residues. Looked up from germline, CDR1 is SGDLS and CDR2 is YYNGEE. This CDR3 is CASSAAYQGAHNEQFF. The CDR3 nucleotides are TGTGCCAGCAGCGCTGCATACCAGGGAGCCCACAATGAGCAGTTCTTC.

The chain joins TRBV27 to TRBJ2-7; unclear D gene. CDR3 length equals 13 residues. From germline, CDR1 is MNHEY and CDR2 SMNVEV (reference sequence). Trimming stripped 5 bases from V and 0 bases from J, with 8 bases between. CDR3 protein: CASSRGVSYEQYF. As DNA, the CDR3 is TGTGCCAGCAGTCGTGGCGTCTCCTACGAGCAGTACTTC.

This clonotype appeared a few times. With a much larger clone just one base away, this may be a read error. This rearrangement joins TRBV30 to TRBJ2-7; the D gene could be TRBD1 or TRBD2 (6 bases each). CDR3 length: 12 residues. The germline V gene has CDR1 GTSNPN and CDR2 SVGIG (reference sequence). The CDR3 here is CAWQGGPDEPYF. CDR3 bases: TGTGCCTGGCAAGGGGGGCCGGACGAGCCGTACTTC.

Many counts were recorded for this clonotype. The chain has TRBV3-1 and TRBJ1-5; 8 bases align to TRBD1. V was pared by 4 bases and J by 5 bases, with 7 bases of the junction left unmatched. Germline V lookup: CDR1 LGHDT, CDR2 YNNKEL (reference sequence). The CDR3 runs 15 residues. CDR3 amino acids: CASSPNRGEDQPQHF. CDR3 DNA: TGTGCCAGCAGCCCTAACAGGGGGGAGGATCAGCCCCAGCATTTT.

A word on this clonotype: Since a much larger clone is just one base distant, this may be a read error. The chain combines TRBV7-9 with TRBJ2-5; D is uncertain. V was clipped by 1 base and J by 4 bases, with 4 bases between them. The CDR3 has 12 amino acids. Germline V gene sequence: CDR1 SEHNR, CDR2 FQNEAQ (reference sequence). Written as DNA, the CDR3 is TGTGCCAGCAGCTTAGTTATAGAGACCCAGTACTTC. Residues: CASSLVIETQYF. The variable domain in full, with the rest retrieved from reference TRBV7-9 and TRBJ2-5, is DTGVSQNPRHKITKRGQNVTFRCDPISEHNRLYWYRQTLGQGPEFLTYFQNEAQLEKSRLLSDRFSAERPKGSFSTLEIQRTEQGDSAMYLCASSLVIETQYFGPGTRLLVL.

This clonotype was seen repeatedly, ten times or more. The CDR3 DNA is TGTGCCAGCAGTGAATCGCGGGACCATGGCTACACCTTC. This encodes CASSESRDHGYTF. The genes are TRBV27 and TRBJ1-2; the D gene is possibly TRBD1 (5 bases). The germline CDR1 and CDR2 sequences are MNHEY and SMNVEV (reference sequence). The CDR3 spans 13 residues. The V end was cut by 5 bases, the J end by 6 bases, with 13 bases between.

The J gene is TRBJ1-4, the V gene TRBV4-2; a weak D match, TRBD1 (6 bases). From germline, CDR1 is LGHNA and CDR2 YNFKEQ. The length of the CDR3 is 19 residues. V was cut by 2 bases and J by 0 bases, with 19 bases left in between. In nucleotides, the CDR3 is TGTGCCAGCAGCCAATTAGGGGGGATGGGGTATGCAACTAATGAAAAACTGTTTTTT. This codes for CASSQLGGMGYATNEKLFF.

This clonotype was seen at least ten times. The V gene is TRBV20-1, the J gene TRBJ1-1; D unclear. Germline CDR1 reads DFQATT; CDR2 reads SNEGSKA (reference sequence). V gave up 4 bases and J gave up 6 bases, with 9 bases separating them. CDR3 length equals 11 residues. CDR3 sequence reads: CSATKGSEAFF. DNA of the CDR3: TGCAGTGCTACCAAGGGCTCTGAAGCTTTCTTT.

This sequence joins TRBV24-1 and TRBJ1-3; 7 positions agree with TRBD1. Per the germline V gene, CDR1 is KGHDR and CDR2 is SFDVKD. There are 12 residues in the CDR3. After removal of 12 bases from V and 3 bases from J, the junction contained 4 bases not matched to a gene. CDR3 nucleotide sequence: TGTGCCGCAGACAGGGTTGGAAACACCATATATTTT. It is translated as CAADRVGNTIYF.